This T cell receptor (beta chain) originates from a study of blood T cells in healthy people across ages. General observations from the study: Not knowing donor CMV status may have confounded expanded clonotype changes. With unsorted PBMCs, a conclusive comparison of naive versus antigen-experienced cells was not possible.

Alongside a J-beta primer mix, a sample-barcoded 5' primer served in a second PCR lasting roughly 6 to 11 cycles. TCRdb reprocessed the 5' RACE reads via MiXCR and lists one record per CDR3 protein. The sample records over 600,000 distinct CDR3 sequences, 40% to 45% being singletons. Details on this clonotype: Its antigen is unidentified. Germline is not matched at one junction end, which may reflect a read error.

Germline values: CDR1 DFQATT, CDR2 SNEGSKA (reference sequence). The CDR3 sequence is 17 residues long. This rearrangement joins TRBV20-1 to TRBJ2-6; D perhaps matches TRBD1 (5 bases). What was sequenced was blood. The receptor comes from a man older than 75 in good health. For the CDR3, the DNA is TGCGGTGCTAGAGATCCGAAAGGGGTCTCTGGGGCCAACGTCCTGACTTTC. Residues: CGARDPKGVSGANVLTF.